This T cell receptor (beta chain) comes out of a study of identical twins. General study results and limits: Not following the same donors, the study drew its conclusions from cross-sectional statistical analysis. Low generation probability was overrepresented in out-of-frame alpha sequences shared by twins. Carriage of fewer insertions was seen in abundant cord blood beta clonotypes, whereas memory repertoires showed none.

One entry per CDR3 protein, called by TCRdb with MiXCR from the 5' RACE reads. The sample has 700,000 or so distinct CDR3 sequences, 21% seen once. With respect to this clonotype: What it binds is unknown.

The CDR3 sequence is 14 residues long. The V end was cut by 3 bases, the J end by 6 bases, with 15 bases between. The same data also contributed to another study, on T cells expressing NK-cell markers. That source reports: From sorted CD3+CD56+NKG2C+, CD3+CD56+NKG2C- and CD3+CD56-NKG2C+ T cells came the TCR beta repertoires.

Sequencing used PBMCs. The TCR originated in a woman under 30 in good health. The chain links TRBV12-3 or TRBV12-4 to TRBJ2-7, with D perhaps given as TRBD1 or TRBD2 (5 bases each). CDR3 protein: CASSLMQGSGEQYF. The CDR3 DNA reads TGTGCCAGCAGTTTGATGCAGGGCAGCGGCGAGCAGTACTTC.